These 26 T cell receptor beta chains came from one sample sequenced in a study of T cells in Graves' hyperthyroidism and ophthalmopathy. RNA transcripts gave rise to amplified TCR beta CDR3 regions. The HTBI primer set served for first-round RT-PCR of the TCR CDR3. TCRdb processed the multiplex PCR reads anew with MiXCR; each CDR3 protein has one entry. The data contain approximately 400,000 distinct CDR3 sequences, less than 20% of them singletons. The sequenced material came from blood. The receptors stem from a woman between 18 and 30 years old with Graves' hyperthyroidism that later progressed to Graves' ophthalmopathy.

The V and J genes are TRBV6-1 and TRBJ1-2; unclear D gene. The CDR3 has 15 amino acids. Germline V lookup: CDR1 MNHNS, CDR2 SASEGT. V gave up 1 base and J gave up 3 bases, with 12 bases separating them. The CDR3 reads CASSEETRGDYGYTF. The CDR3 coding sequence is TGTGCCAGCAGTGAAGAGACCCGCGGAGACTATGGCTACACCTTC.

This clonotype was recorded at least ten times. The rearrangement links TRBV13 to TRBJ2-6; no reliable D call. Germline-derived CDR1 and CDR2 are PRHDT and FYEKMQ (reference sequence). V was cut by 3 bases and J by 4 bases, with 7 bases left in between. The CDR3 is 14 residues long. The CDR3 is CASSFGRGANVLTF. The CDR3 DNA follows: TGTGCCAGCAGCTTTGGTAGAGGGGCCAACGTCCTGACTTTC.

This clonotype was counted ten times or more. V gene TRBV20-1 combines with J gene TRBJ2-7; 8 bases fit TRBD2. The CDR3 length is 17 residues. Losses at the gene ends were 3 bases for V and 2 bases for J; bases not matched to a gene: 15. Per the germline V gene, CDR1 is DFQATT and CDR2 is SNEGSKA (reference sequence). CDR3 coding DNA: TGCAGTGCTAGCGCGGGAGGCCAGGTTGTCAGCGCCTACGAGCAGTACTTC. Protein sequence: CSASAGGQVVSAYEQYF.

This clonotype was seen repeatedly, ten times or more. V is TRBV27 and J is TRBJ2-7, with 11 bases matching TRBD1. The CDR3 runs to 15 residues. Germline V CDR1 and CDR2: MNHEY, SMNVEV (reference sequence). V was pared by 5 bases and J by 3 bases, with 6 bases of the junction left unmatched. The DNA of the CDR3 is TGTGCCAGCAGTCTCACCGGGACAGGGGGCTACGAGCAGTACTTC. Its translation is CASSLTGTGGYEQYF.

Concerning this clonotype: A much larger clone is a single base away; this may be a read error. V gene TRBV18 combines with J gene TRBJ2-7; weak D call: TRBD1 (5 bases). Germline CDR1 and CDR2: KGHSH and LQKENI. The CDR3 is 13 amino acids. The CDR3 region is CANSPAQGYEQYF. The CDR3 nucleotides read TGTGCCAACTCACCGGCCCAGGGCTACGAGCAGTACTTC. The full variable domain, its missing parts supplied by reference TRBV18 and TRBJ2-7, is NAGVMQNPRHLVRRRGQEARLRCSPMKGHSHVYWYRQLPEEGLKFMVYLQKENIIDESGMPKERFSAEFPKEGPSILRIQQVVRGDSAAYFCANSPAQGYEQYFGPGTRLTVT.

This clonotype was picked up a small number of times. The chain links TRBV6-1 to TRBJ2-1; TRBD2 agrees at 10 bases. The CDR3 runs to 15 residues. From germline, CDR1 is MNHNS and CDR2 SASEGT. Trimming took 5 bases from V and 13 from J; bases not matched to a gene: 14. CDR3 in DNA: TGTGCCAGCAGTTGGGGACTAGCGACACTTAGTTTCCAGTTCTTC. It is translated as CASSWGLATLSFQFF.

The V gene is TRBV20-1, the J gene TRBJ1-5; TRBD1 might be the D (5 bases). There are 12 residues in the CDR3. CDR1 is DFQATT, CDR2 SNEGSKA, per germline (reference sequence). Trimming pared 2 bases from V and 5 bases from J, leaving 7 bases between. The CDR3 loop reads CSARIGDQPQHF. CDR3 nucleotides: TGCAGTGCTAGAATAGGGGATCAGCCCCAGCATTTT.

This clonotype has at least ten counts. V is TRBV28 and J is TRBJ2-7; D is possibly TRBD1 (5 bases). The germline gives CDR1 MDHEN, CDR2 SYDVKM. The CDR3 consists of 13 residues. V lost 7 bases and J 2 bases, leaving 12 bases between the germline ends. Written as DNA, the CDR3 is TGTGCCAGCACTTTCAGGGTCCCCTACGAGCAGTACTTC. Its translation: CASTFRVPYEQYF.

This clonotype appeared many times. This chain connects TRBV28 to TRBJ1-5; D ambiguous. The CDR3 extends over 19 amino acids. Per the germline V gene, CDR1 is MDHEN and CDR2 is SYDVKM. V dropped 3 bases and J dropped 0 bases, with 21 bases sitting between them. DNA of the CDR3: TGTGCCAGCAGTTTGACTTCTAGGGATGTCTGGGATAGCAATCAGCCCCAGCATTTT. Amino acid sequence: CASSLTSRDVWDSNQPQHF. The whole variable domain, filled in from reference TRBV28 and TRBJ1-5, reads DVKVTQSSRYLVKRTGEKVFLECVQDMDHENMFWYRQDPGLGLRLIYFSYDVKMKEKGDIPEGYSVSREKKERFSLILESASTNQTSMYLCASSLTSRDVWDSNQPQHFGDGTRLSIL.

Ten or more counts support this clonotype. J is TRBJ2-5 and V is TRBV13, with D perhaps matching TRBD2 (5 bases). The CDR3 consists of 13 residues. In germline, CDR1 is PRHDT, CDR2 FYEKMQ (reference sequence). Deletions cut 5 bases from V and 7 bases from J, with 14 bases between. DNA for the CDR3: TGTGCCAGCAGCCACCCCGGGGATGGGACCCAGTACTTC. Its translation is CASSHPGDGTQYF.

V gene TRBV4-3 combines with J gene TRBJ1-2; TRBD1 matches 7 bases. V shed 3 bases and J 8 bases; nucleotides not matched to a gene: 3. This CDR3 has 12 amino acids. Germline lookup yields CDR1 LGHNA and CDR2 YSLEER. The CDR3 coding sequence is TGCGCCAGCAGCCAGAGGGACAGCGGCTACACCTTC. Translating gives CASSQRDSGYTF.

This clonotype was detected ten times or more. The rearrangement links TRBV3-1 to TRBJ2-7, with D perhaps TRBD1 or TRBD2 (5 bases each). CDR1 and CDR2 (germline): LGHDT, YNNKEL (reference sequence). The CDR3 length is 12 residues. V lost 11 bases and J lost 7, with 18 bases in between. CDR3 in amino acids: CAAGTLVGEQYF. For the CDR3, the DNA is TGTGCCGCCGGGACCCTAGTAGGAGAGCAGTACTTC.

This sequence joins TRBV5-6 and TRBJ2-7; D may be TRBD1 (6 bases). The CDR3 runs 15 residues. V was trimmed by 1 base and J by 5 bases, leaving 16 bases between them. CDR1 SGHDT and CDR2 YYEEEE come from the germline V gene. The CDR3 DNA sequence: TGTGCCAGCAGCTTGTCCTTTTCTGGGGGCGACGAGCAGTACTTC. Protein: CASSLSFSGGDEQYF.

In this sample, this clonotype turned up many times. J is TRBJ1-1 and V is TRBV3-1, with D hard to call. The germline V gene encodes CDR1 LGHDT and CDR2 YNNKEL (reference sequence). V lost 7 bases to trimming and J lost 5 bases, with 14 bases between them. The CDR3 is made up of 13 amino acids. The DNA of the CDR3 is TGTGCCAGCATACCGCCCCAAGGGACTGAAGCTTTCTTT. It encodes CASIPPQGTEAFF.

This clonotype was seen ten or more times. The CDR3 is CSARGGTSYEQYF. DNA for the CDR3: TGCAGTGCTAGGGGCGGGACCTCCTACGAGCAGTACTTC. V is TRBV20-1 and J is TRBJ2-7, with D perhaps matching TRBD2 (6 bases). This CDR3 is 13 amino acids long. Trimming pared 3 bases from V and 0 bases from J, leaving 9 bases between. Germline V gene data show CDR1 as DFQATT and CDR2 as SNEGSKA (reference sequence).

This clonotype was seen repeatedly, ten times or more. J is TRBJ2-7 and V is TRBV5-1; perhaps TRBD2 as D (6 bases). The CDR3 is made up of 17 amino acids. V was trimmed by 1 base and J by 2 bases, leaving 19 bases between them. In germline, CDR1 is SGHRS, CDR2 YFSETQ. The CDR3 sequence: CASSLNSGGPGAYEQYF. The CDR3 region has the DNA TGCGCCAGCAGCTTGAATTCCGGCGGTCCGGGAGCCTACGAGCAGTACTTC.

This clonotype was detected many times. The chain couples TRBV28 to TRBJ1-4; TRBD1 is a possible D gene (6 bases). Germline V gene lookup returns CDR1 MDHEN and CDR2 SYDVKM. CDR3 length equals 13 residues. With 10 bases removed from V and 0 bases from J, the gap between germline ends came to 9 bases. The CDR3: CATRGATNEKLFF. For the CDR3, the DNA is TGTGCCACCAGGGGTGCAACTAATGAAAAACTGTTTTTT.

Ten or more counts support this clonotype. The chain has TRBV29-1 and TRBJ2-5; D call uncertain. V dropped 7 bases and J dropped 5 bases, with 14 bases sitting between them. CDR3 size: 12 residues. Germline CDR1 is SQVTM and CDR2 is ANQGSEA. CDR3 loop: CSETTSGETQYF. DNA of the CDR3: TGCAGCGAAACTACTTCGGGCGAGACCCAGTACTTC.

This clonotype appeared many times. The V call is TRBV30, the J call TRBJ2-1; D is unclear. Germline V gene sequence: CDR1 GTSNPN, CDR2 SVGIG (reference sequence). The CDR3 sequence is 12 residues long. The germline V and J ends were trimmed by 0 bases and 10 bases, with 10 bases remaining between them. The DNA of the CDR3 is TGTGCCTGGAGTGTACGGTCACTAGAGCAGTTCTTC. The encoded protein is CAWSVRSLEQFF.

This clonotype was counted ten times or more. The chain joins TRBV2 to TRBJ2-7; no reliable D call. This CDR3 comprises 12 residues. Germline V gene sequence: CDR1 SNHLY, CDR2 FYNNEI. V lost 7 bases to trimming and J lost 0 bases, with 7 bases between them. For the CDR3, the DNA is TGTGCCAGCACATACCTCTCCTACGAGCAGTACTTC. Its translation: CASTYLSYEQYF.

Note on this clonotype: One junction end does not reproduce the germline sequence, and a read error may be involved. The chain is built from TRBV7-7 and TRBJ2-1; 11 bases agree with TRBD2. The CDR3 runs 15 residues. Germline CDR1 and CDR2: SSHAT and FNYEAQ (reference sequence). The CDR3 nucleotides read TGTGCTAGCAGCTTAGAAAGCCTAGCGGGAGGTGAGCAGTTCTTC. Translation: CASSLESLAGGEQFF.

This clonotype was observed at least ten times. The CDR3 DNA reads as TGTGCCAGCAGTTACTCCAGGACTAGCGACACAGATACGCAGTATTTT. Protein sequence: CASSYSRTSDTDTQYF. The chain is built from TRBV6-5 and TRBJ2-3, with 9 nucleotides matching TRBD2. The V gene end was trimmed by 0 bases and the J gene end by 2 bases; junction bases not matched to a gene: 3. This CDR3 contains 16 residues. Germline V lookup: CDR1 MNHEY, CDR2 SVGAGI.

There are a few counts of this clonotype. The DNA for the CDR3 is TGTGCCAGCATCCCCATCCGGGACGGGGCCTACGAGCAGTACTTC. Its protein is CASIPIRDGAYEQYF. The chain uses TRBV5-6 and TRBJ2-7, with D perhaps assigned TRBD1 or TRBD2 (5 bases each). This CDR3 contains 15 residues. The germline V gene encodes CDR1 SGHDT and CDR2 YYEEEE. V was trimmed by 6 bases and J by 2 bases, leaving 18 bases between them.

This clonotype showed up just a few times. This chain connects TRBV30 to TRBJ2-3, with 13 bases matching TRBD2. CDR1 is GTSNPN, CDR2 SVGIG, per germline (reference sequence). V was pared by 2 bases and J by 6 bases, with 11 bases of the junction left unmatched. The CDR3 runs to 17 residues. In DNA form, the CDR3 reads TGTGCCTGGAGTTCTACCCAGACTAGCGGGAGGTGGGATACGCAGTATTTT. It codes for CAWSSTQTSGRWDTQYF.

A note on this clonotype: This may be a read error: a much more frequent sequence differs by one nucleotide. The chain carries TRBV11-2 and TRBJ1-5; D gene uncertain. Germline V gene lookup returns CDR1 SGHAT and CDR2 FQNNGV. This CDR3 region has 14 residues. CDR3 sequence (DNA): TGTGCCAGCAGCTCCTCCAGTCGCAATCAGCCCCAGCGTTTT. Its protein is CASSSSSRNQPQRF.

This clonotype was seen once. Since a much larger clone is just one base distant, this may be a read error. This chain uses TRBV12-3 or TRBV12-4 with TRBJ2-2, with TRBD1 identical over 11 bases. The J segment lost 2 bases and the V segment lost 8 bases, leaving 7 bases of the junction unmatched. The CDR3 extends over 16 amino acids. The CDR3 loop is CASGYRTGGNTGELFF. The CDR3 region has the DNA TGTGCCAGCGGTTATAGGACAGGGGGCAACACCGGGGAGCTGTTTTTT.